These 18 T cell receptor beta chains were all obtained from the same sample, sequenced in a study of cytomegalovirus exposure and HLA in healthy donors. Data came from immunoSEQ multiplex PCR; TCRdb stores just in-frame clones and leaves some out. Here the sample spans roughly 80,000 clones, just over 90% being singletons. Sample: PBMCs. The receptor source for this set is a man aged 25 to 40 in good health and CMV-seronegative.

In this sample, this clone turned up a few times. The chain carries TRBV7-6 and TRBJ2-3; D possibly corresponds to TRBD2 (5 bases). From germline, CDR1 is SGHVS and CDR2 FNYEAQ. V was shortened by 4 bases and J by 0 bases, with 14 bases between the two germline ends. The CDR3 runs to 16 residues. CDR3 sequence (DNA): TGTGCCAGCAGCTCCGGGGTGGGAGAGAGCACAGATACGCAGTATTTT. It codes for CASSSGVGESTDTQYF.

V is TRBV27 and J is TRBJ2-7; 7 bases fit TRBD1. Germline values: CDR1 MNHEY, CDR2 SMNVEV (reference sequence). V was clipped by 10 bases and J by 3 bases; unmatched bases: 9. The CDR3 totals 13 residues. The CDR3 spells CATALGQHYEQYF. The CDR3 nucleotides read TGTGCCACCGCCCTGGGACAGCACTACGAGCAGTACTTC.

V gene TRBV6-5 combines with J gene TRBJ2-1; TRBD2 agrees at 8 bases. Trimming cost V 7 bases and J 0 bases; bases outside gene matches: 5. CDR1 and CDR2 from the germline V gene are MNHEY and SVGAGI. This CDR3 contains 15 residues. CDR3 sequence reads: CASTLSGSSYNEQFF. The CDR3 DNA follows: TGTGCCAGCACTTTGAGCGGGAGCTCCTACAATGAGCAGTTCTTC.

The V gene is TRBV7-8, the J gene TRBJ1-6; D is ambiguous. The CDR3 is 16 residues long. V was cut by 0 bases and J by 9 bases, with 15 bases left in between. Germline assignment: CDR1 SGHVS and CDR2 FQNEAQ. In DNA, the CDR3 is TGTGCCAGCAGCTTAGCGGCGCACGGCCCAGGTTCACCCCTCCACTTT. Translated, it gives CASSLAAHGPGSPLHF.

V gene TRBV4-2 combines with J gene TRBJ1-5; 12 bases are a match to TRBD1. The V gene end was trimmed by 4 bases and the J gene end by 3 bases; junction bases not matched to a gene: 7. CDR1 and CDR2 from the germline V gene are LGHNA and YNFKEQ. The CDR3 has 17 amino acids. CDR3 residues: CASSPRDRGQNNQPQHF. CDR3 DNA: TGTGCCAGCAGCCCAAGGGACAGGGGGCAGAACAATCAGCCCCAGCATTTT.

CDR3 bases: TGTGCCAGTAGTATCCCTCCTAGCGCAGAGCAGTTCTTC. Protein: CASSIPPSAEQFF. The V call is TRBV19, the J call TRBJ2-1; tentatively, D is TRBD2 (6 bases). Germline CDR1 reads LNHDA; CDR2 reads SQIVND (reference sequence). CDR3 length: 13 amino acids. Trimming took off 3 bases at V and 10 bases at J, with 13 bases between the two ends. The full variable domain, with the rest looked up from reference TRBV19 and TRBJ2-1, is DGGITQSPKYLFRKEGQNVTLSCEQNLNHDAMYWYRQDPGQGLRLIYYSQIVNDFQKGDIAEGYSVSREKKESFPLTVTSAQKNPTAFYLCASSIPPSAEQFFGPGTRLTVL.

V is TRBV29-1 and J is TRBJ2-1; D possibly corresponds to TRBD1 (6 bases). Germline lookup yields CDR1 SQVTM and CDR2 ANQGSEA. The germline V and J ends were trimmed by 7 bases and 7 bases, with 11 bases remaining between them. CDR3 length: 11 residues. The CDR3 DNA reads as TGCAGCGCCCGAAGGGGGAATGAGCAGTTCTTC. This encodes CSARRGNEQFF.

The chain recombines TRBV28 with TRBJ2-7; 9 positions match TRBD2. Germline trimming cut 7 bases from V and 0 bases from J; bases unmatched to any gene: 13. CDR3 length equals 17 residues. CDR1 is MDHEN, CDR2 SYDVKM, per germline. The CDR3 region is CASKVSLAGPSSYEQYF. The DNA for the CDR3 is TGTGCCAGCAAAGTCTCCCTAGCGGGACCTAGCTCCTACGAGCAGTACTTC.

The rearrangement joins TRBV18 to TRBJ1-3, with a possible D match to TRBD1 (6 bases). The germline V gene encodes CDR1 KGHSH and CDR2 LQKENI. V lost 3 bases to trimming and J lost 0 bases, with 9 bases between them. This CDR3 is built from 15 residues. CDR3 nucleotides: TGTGCCAGCTCACCTCGACAGGACTCTGGAAACACCATATATTTT. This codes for CASSPRQDSGNTIYF. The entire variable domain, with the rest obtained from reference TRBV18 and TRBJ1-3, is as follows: NAGVMQNPRHLVRRRGQEARLRCSPMKGHSHVYWYRQLPEEGLKFMVYLQKENIIDESGMPKERFSAEFPKEGPSILRIQQVVRGDSAAYFCASSPRQDSGNTIYFGEGSWLTVV.

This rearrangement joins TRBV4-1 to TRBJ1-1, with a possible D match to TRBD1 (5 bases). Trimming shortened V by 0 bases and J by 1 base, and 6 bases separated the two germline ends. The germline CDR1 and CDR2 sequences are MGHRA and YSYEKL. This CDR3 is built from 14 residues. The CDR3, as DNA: TGCGCCAGCAGCCAAGAACAGGCGAACACTGAAGCTTTCTTT. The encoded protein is CASSQEQANTEAFF.

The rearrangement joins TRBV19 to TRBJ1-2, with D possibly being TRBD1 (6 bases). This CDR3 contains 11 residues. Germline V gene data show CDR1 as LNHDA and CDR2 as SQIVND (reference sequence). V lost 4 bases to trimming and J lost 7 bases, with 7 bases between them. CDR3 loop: CASSTGVGYTF. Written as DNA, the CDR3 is TGTGCCAGTAGTACAGGGGTTGGCTACACCTTC.

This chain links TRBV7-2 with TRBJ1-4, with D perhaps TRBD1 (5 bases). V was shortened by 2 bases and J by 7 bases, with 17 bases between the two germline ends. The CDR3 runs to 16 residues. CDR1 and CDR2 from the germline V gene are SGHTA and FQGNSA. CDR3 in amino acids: CASSLSGSGLSEKLFF. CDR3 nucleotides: TGTGCCAGCAGCTTAAGCGGGTCAGGGCTTAGTGAAAAACTGTTTTTT.

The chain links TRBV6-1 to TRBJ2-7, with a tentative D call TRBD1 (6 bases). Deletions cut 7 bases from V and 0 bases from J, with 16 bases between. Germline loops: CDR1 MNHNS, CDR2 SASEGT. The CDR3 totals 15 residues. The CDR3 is CASNKPGQDSYEQYF. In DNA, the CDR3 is TGTGCCAGCAACAAACCGGGACAAGACTCCTACGAGCAGTACTTC.

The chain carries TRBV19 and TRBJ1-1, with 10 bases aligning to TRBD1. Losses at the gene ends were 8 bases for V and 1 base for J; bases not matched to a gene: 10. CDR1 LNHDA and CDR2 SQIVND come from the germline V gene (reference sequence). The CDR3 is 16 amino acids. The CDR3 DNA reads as TGTGCCAGTTCGGCCGGGACAGGGGCTACGAACACTGAAGCTTTCTTT. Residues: CASSAGTGATNTEAFF.

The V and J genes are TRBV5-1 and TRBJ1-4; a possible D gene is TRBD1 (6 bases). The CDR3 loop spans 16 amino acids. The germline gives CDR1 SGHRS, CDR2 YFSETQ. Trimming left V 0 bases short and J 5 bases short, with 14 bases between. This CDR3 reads CASSLELSRGNEKLFF. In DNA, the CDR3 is TGCGCCAGCAGCTTGGAACTATCAAGGGGGAATGAAAAACTGTTTTTT.

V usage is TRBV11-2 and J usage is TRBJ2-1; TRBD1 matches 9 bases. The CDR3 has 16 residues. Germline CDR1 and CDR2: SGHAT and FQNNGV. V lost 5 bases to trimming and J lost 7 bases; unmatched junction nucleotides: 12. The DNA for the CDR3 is TGTGCCAGCAGCCAACCAAAAGGGACAGGGAGGAATGAGCAGTTCTTC. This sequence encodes CASSQPKGTGRNEQFF.

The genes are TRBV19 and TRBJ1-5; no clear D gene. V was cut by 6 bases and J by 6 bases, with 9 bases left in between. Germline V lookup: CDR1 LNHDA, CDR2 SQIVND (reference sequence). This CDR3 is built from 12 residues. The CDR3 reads CASSTSGQPQHF. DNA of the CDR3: TGTGCCAGTAGCACGAGTGGTCAGCCCCAGCATTTT.

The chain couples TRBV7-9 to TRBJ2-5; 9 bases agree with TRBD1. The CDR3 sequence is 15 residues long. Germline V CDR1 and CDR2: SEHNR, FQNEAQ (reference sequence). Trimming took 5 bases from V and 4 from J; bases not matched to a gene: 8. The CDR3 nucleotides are TGTGCCAGCAGCCGGAGGACAGGGGCCCCAGAGACCCAGTACTTC. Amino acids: CASSRRTGAPETQYF.